The T cell receptor beta chain under discussion was sequenced for a study of T cell repertoires in cytomegalovirus infection (dated by TCRdb to about 2019). With regard to the full study: Alongside well-studied HLA-B-restricted epitopes, the peptide stimulations were aimed at recently identified HLA-C-restricted CMV epitopes, whose presentation resists viral immunomodulation. Because public TCR beta signatures pointed to carriage of CMV infection together with the matching HLA type, the HLA type of each donor mattered for the analysis.

Broad study findings and their caveats: The ex vivo response was dominated by HLA-C-restricted CMV-specific TCR beta clonotypes, which also provided the single most frequent clonotype in two of eight donors. In both this cohort and an independent approximately 350-donor cohort, the cumulative frequency of public TCR beta family members distinguished carriers of CMV infection plus the relevant HLA type.

The CDR3 covers 14 residues, taking in both the cysteine and the phenylalanine. Just CDR3 DNA is preserved here, 42 bases in frame from base 1. V is cut by 4 bases and J by 2 bases, and the space between the germline ends is 12 bases. The germline V gene provides CDR1 SGHDT and CDR2 YYEEEE. Taken with the paper, the label for treatment or condition translates to: in vitro stimulation with specific CMV peptide epitopes to enrich CMV-specific T cells. Instrument used: Illumina HiSeq 1500. TCRdb reworked the public reads: Q25 trimming with fastp, MiXCR clone assembly, productive beta chains retained. One record per CDR3 amino acid sequence lists the most common genes and DNA. The sample table shows approximately 100,000 distinct CDR3 sequences, and roughly 40% are seen once. The ten largest clones represent approximately 69% of the sample. This clonotype was seen a few times. The antigen it binds to is not known. Per-base qualities were not stored, and no clone one base away is much larger.

The chain joins TRBV5-6 to TRBJ1-1, with TRBD1 as a weak D call on 5 bases. The receptor was isolated from a human donor in good health (CMV status not recorded). Some clones in this sample may be carry-over from other donors' samples. This material consisted of CD8+ T cells from cultured PBMCs, taken from culture after CMV antigen stimulation. The DNA sequence is TGTGCCAGCAGCCCCGCAGGGACTAACACTGAAGCTTTCTTT. Its translation is CASSPAGTNTEAFF.